The T cell receptor (beta chain) described here comes from a study of post-analysis software for immune sequencing data. Points from the study as a whole: Patients had higher frequencies than controls of roughly 5 TRBV segments, including TRBV5-6, TRBV5-1 and TRBV20-1.

Germline CDR1 reads MNHEY; CDR2 reads SMNVEV (reference sequence). The length of the CDR3 is 15 residues. The V end lost 8 bases, the J end lost 4 bases, and 21 bases lay between the germline ends. Prepared TCR beta cDNA libraries contained unique molecular identifiers. Between roughly 1 and 11 million T cells gave rise to around 500,000 cDNA molecules. TCRdb fed the PCR reads into MiXCR, producing one record per CDR3 protein. Among hundreds of thousands of distinct CDR3 sequences listed, roughly 40% were seen once. As concerns this clonotype: Its target is unknown.

Sequencing used blood. This chain joins TRBV27 and TRBJ2-7, with D tentatively TRBD2 (6 bases). The sequence derives from a girl aged 5 to 17 with multiple sclerosis. The CDR3 loop reads CASGGNGSPGYEQYF. The CDR3, as DNA: TGTGCCAGCGGAGGTAACGGGAGCCCCGGGTACGAGCAGTACTTC.